This T cell receptor beta chain derives from a study of Tregs in tolerant kidney transplant recipients. Repertoires were generated with immunoSEQ multiplex PCR, while TCRdb's copy carries only in-frame clones and drops some. Here the sample table reports fewer than 7,000 clones. The nonmyeloablative bone marrow transplants came from related graft donors, with transient mixed chimerism. Specimen: CD4+ T cells from blood (PBMCs), collected 6 months after the transplant. The sequence came from a human patient who received a combined kidney and bone marrow transplant. Some T cells may be the graft donor's.

The CDR3 reads CSARGGPAADTQYF. The sequenced CDR3 bases are TGCAGTGCTAGGGGAGGACCAGCGGCAGATACG. The J gene is TRBJ2-3, the V gene TRBV20-1; D is perhaps TRBD2 (6 bases). The sequence runs out 3 residues before the end of the CDR3; the remainder is reconstructed from the germline J gene. CDR1 and CDR2 (germline): DFQATT, SNEGSKA (reference sequence). Trimming removed 3 bases at V and 4 bases at J, with 14 bases between. The CDR3 is 14 residues long.